The next 21 T cell receptor beta chains were all read from a single sample in a study of radiotherapy plus CTLA-4 blockade in lung cancer. TCRdb keeps only in-frame clones here, not all; method: immunoSEQ multiplex PCR. Seen here are roughly 54,000 clones, roughly 80% observed once, and the top ten hold about 2.9%. The input for sequencing was peripheral blood, taken from a patient treated with radiotherapy plus ipilimumab. These receptors came from a human donor with non-small cell lung cancer who had a partial response to radiotherapy plus ipilimumab.

The chain links TRBV6-1 to TRBJ2-7; the D gene is possibly TRBD2 (6 bases). Germline assignment: CDR1 MNHNS and CDR2 SASEGT. The CDR3 runs 13 residues. V was trimmed by 5 bases and J by 3 bases, leaving 11 bases between them. For the CDR3, the DNA is TGTGCCAGCAGTCCGGTGGAGGGCTACGAGCAGTACTTC. Protein sequence: CASSPVEGYEQYF.

V is TRBV11-3 and J is TRBJ2-7; 9 positions match TRBD1. Germline V gene sequence: CDR1 SGHNT, CDR2 YENEEA. The CDR3 contains 14 residues. V was clipped by 8 bases and J by 3 bases; unmatched bases: 8. As DNA, the CDR3 is TGTGCCAGCGCCGCGGGGACAGGGAACTACGAGCAGTACTTC. This encodes CASAAGTGNYEQYF.

The gene calls are TRBV10-3 and TRBJ2-1, with 11 nucleotides matching TRBD2. The CDR3 contains 14 residues. J was trimmed by 6 bases and V by 6 bases; bases with no gene match: 4. CDR1 and CDR2 from the germline V gene are ENHRY and SYGVKD. The CDR3 loop reads CAIRKTSGGNEQFF. The CDR3 region has the DNA TGTGCCATCAGGAAAACTAGCGGGGGCAATGAGCAGTTCTTC.

This chain joins TRBV7-9 and TRBJ2-6; D is perhaps TRBD2 (6 bases). The CDR3 spans 15 residues. Germline CDR1 SEHNR, CDR2 FQNEAQ (reference sequence). V was clipped by 0 bases and J by 9 bases, with 12 bases between them. The CDR3 here is CASSLAGRGNNVLTF. CDR3 nucleotide sequence: TGTGCCAGCAGCTTAGCCGGACGCGGGAACAACGTCCTGACTTTC.

The rearrangement joins TRBV5-6 to TRBJ1-2; D is uncertain. The CDR3 is 13 residues long. In germline, CDR1 is SGHDT, CDR2 YYEEEE. The V end was cut by 0 bases, the J end by 2 bases, with 5 bases between. The CDR3 region is CASSLDWNYGYTF. The CDR3 nucleotides are TGTGCCAGCAGCTTGGACTGGAACTATGGCTACACCTTC.

This chain connects TRBV18 to TRBJ1-1; unclear D gene. Germline V lookup: CDR1 KGHSH, CDR2 LQKENI. V was clipped by 0 bases and J by 9 bases, with 8 bases between them. The CDR3 runs 12 residues. The CDR3 nucleotides read TGTGCCAGCTCACCACCGGACTTAAAAGCTTTCTTT. Translated: CASSPPDLKAFF.

This chain connects TRBV19 to TRBJ2-7; TRBD2 matches 7 bases. V lost 0 bases, J lost 0 bases, and 5 bases stayed unmatched. CDR3 length: 16 amino acids. Germline assignment: CDR1 LNHDA and CDR2 SQIVND (reference sequence). The CDR3 DNA is TGTGCCAGTAGTATAGATGCCGGGGGGACCTCCTACGAGCAGTACTTC. This sequence encodes CASSIDAGGTSYEQYF.

The chain links TRBV5-1 to TRBJ2-7, with TRBD2 matching 11 bases. There are 18 residues in the CDR3. Per germline, CDR1 SGHRS and CDR2 YFSETQ. V lost 1 base to trimming and J lost 2 bases; unmatched junction nucleotides: 11. The CDR3 region is CASSLWGTLAGGAYEQYF. CDR3 DNA sequence: TGCGCCAGCAGCTTGTGGGGTACCTTAGCGGGGGGGGCCTACGAGCAGTACTTC.

The chain has TRBV6-1 and TRBJ1-1, with D unresolved. V dropped 4 bases and J dropped 1 base, with 10 bases sitting between them. The CDR3 covers 14 residues. In germline, CDR1 is MNHNS, CDR2 SASEGT. For the CDR3, the DNA is TGTGCCAGCAGTGTTTGGCAGTCGAACACTGAAGCTTTCTTT. Protein product: CASSVWQSNTEAFF.

The rearrangement uses TRBV4-3 and TRBJ2-5, with D possibly TRBD2 on 7 matching bases. Germline V gene sequence: CDR1 LGHNA, CDR2 YSLEER. V was cut by 0 bases and J by 5 bases, with 16 bases left in between. The CDR3 loop spans 16 amino acids. This CDR3 is CASSQDWKGGPETQYF. The DNA for the CDR3 is TGCGCCAGCAGCCAAGATTGGAAGGGGGGGCCGGAGACCCAGTACTTC.

This rearrangement joins TRBV7-2 to TRBJ2-1; tentative D call: TRBD1 (6 bases). V was shortened by 5 bases and J by 9 bases, with 17 bases between the two germline ends. Germline lookup yields CDR1 SGHTA and CDR2 FQGNSA. The CDR3 spans 14 residues. The CDR3 DNA follows: TGTGCCAGCAGCCCCAGGGGAAGGGCAGGTGAGCAGTTCTTC. Amino acid sequence: CASSPRGRAGEQFF.

This clone was counted only a few times. V and J are TRBV19 and TRBJ1-1, with D perhaps TRBD1 (5 bases). CDR3 size: 12 residues. Trimming removed 3 bases from V and 7 bases from J, with 9 bases in between. Germline V gene lookup returns CDR1 LNHDA and CDR2 SQIVND (reference sequence). For the CDR3, the DNA is TGTGCCAGTAGTATCCAGGGTAGTGAAGCTTTCTTT. Its protein is CASSIQGSEAFF.

This sequence joins TRBV5-6 and TRBJ1-1, with D possibly being TRBD1 (5 bases). Germline V lookup: CDR1 SGHDT, CDR2 YYEEEE. V was pared by 0 bases and J by 1 base, with 7 bases between. CDR3 length: 14 residues. In DNA, the CDR3 is TGTGCCAGCAGCTTGGACACAGGGAACACTGAAGCTTTCTTT. Translating it yields CASSLDTGNTEAFF.

This chain links TRBV21-1 with TRBJ1-5; TRBD1 is the table's D call and was not checked against the DNA. TRBV21-1 is reported as a pseudogene. The CDR3 length is 14 residues. CDR3 amino acids: CASSRTVVCQPQHF. The CDR3 DNA follows: TGTGCCAGCAGCAGGACAGTGGTTTGTCAGCCCCAGCATTTT.

This clone was seen only a few times. V gene TRBV19 combines with J gene TRBJ1-1; D remains ambiguous. The CDR3 spans 15 residues. V was pared by 2 bases and J by 3 bases, with 13 bases between. CDR1 is LNHDA and CDR2 is SQIVND in the germline V gene (reference sequence). DNA for the CDR3: TGTGCCAGTAGTATATTTGAGGGTGGGGACACTGAAGCTTTCTTT. Translated: CASSIFEGGDTEAFF.

The rearrangement joins TRBV28 to TRBJ2-7, with TRBD1 matching over 7 bases. CDR1 is MDHEN and CDR2 is SYDVKM in the germline V gene. V shed 5 bases and J 0 bases; nucleotides not matched to a gene: 4. The CDR3 is 14 amino acids. The CDR3 region is CASSPRQGSYEQYF. The CDR3 nucleotides read TGTGCCAGCAGTCCCCGACAGGGCTCCTACGAGCAGTACTTC.

This clone was detected a few times. The J gene is TRBJ1-2, the V gene TRBV2, with TRBD1 matching over 8 bases. Germline CDR1 and CDR2: SNHLY and FYNNEI. V lost 7 bases, J lost 2 bases, and 6 bases stayed unmatched. This CDR3 region has 14 residues. The CDR3 protein is CASMVGQGNYGYTF. DNA for the CDR3: TGTGCCAGCATGGTCGGACAGGGCAACTATGGCTACACCTTC.

The chain carries TRBV2 and TRBJ2-1, with TRBD2 as a possible D gene (5 bases). The CDR3 is 13 amino acids. Trimming took off 8 bases at V and 6 bases at J, with 14 bases between the two ends. The germline V gene encodes CDR1 SNHLY and CDR2 FYNNEI. CDR3 in DNA: TGTGCCAGCTCAGTGCTACTAGGCAATGAGCAGTTCTTC. Translating gives CASSVLLGNEQFF. The full variable domain, with the rest looked up from reference TRBV2 and TRBJ2-1, is EPEVTQTPSHQVTQMGQEVILRCVPISNHLYFYWYRQILGQKVEFLVSFYNNEISEKSEIFDDQFSVERPDGSNFTLKIRSTKLEDSAMYFCASSVLLGNEQFFGPGTRLTVL.

The J gene is TRBJ2-1, the V gene TRBV6-5; D is uncertain. This CDR3 spans 14 amino acids. Germline CDR1 and CDR2: MNHEY and SVGAGI. V lost 7 bases and J 8 bases, leaving 18 bases between the germline ends. CDR3 bases: TGTGCCAGCACCCGAGCGCTGGATAGTGATGAGCAGTTCTTC. Amino acids: CASTRALDSDEQFF.

This clone was seen more than once but under ten times. The V and J genes are TRBV10-3 and TRBJ1-2; 7 bases fit TRBD1. V dropped 2 bases and J dropped 8; count of bases not matched to a gene: 5. The CDR3 consists of 13 residues. Germline assignment: CDR1 ENHRY and CDR2 SYGVKD. CDR3 in DNA: TGTGCCATCAGTGAGCCACAGGGGAGGGGCTACACCTTC. Protein sequence: CAISEPQGRGYTF.

The V call is TRBV30, the J call TRBJ1-2; 9 bases line up with TRBD1. This CDR3 spans 12 amino acids. Per the germline V gene, CDR1 is GTSNPN and CDR2 is SVGIG (reference sequence). J gave up 6 bases and V 7 bases, and 6 bases lay outside the gene matches. DNA for the CDR3: TGTGCCTCAGACAGGGGGTTTGATGGCTACACCTTC. This codes for CASDRGFDGYTF.